The entry that follows covers one T cell receptor (beta chain) sequence. This receptor's antigen is unknown. Base qualities are missing; no much larger clone stands one base away. The immunoSEQ Assay, a bias-controlled multiplex PCR, was used to amplify TCRbeta CDR3 regions from genomic DNA. For the original study's pipeline: The number of nucleated cells in each sample was estimated from the amplification of reference gene primers within the assay. To quantify the absolute abundance of each unique TCRbeta CDR3 rearrangement, sequence reads were collapsed and filtered. For each sample, productive Simpson clonality was calculated as the square root of Simpson's diversity index across productive rearrangements. Not all clones reach the TCRdb copy of this immuneACCESS table, which keeps in-frame sequences only. Checked studies attribute under half of the gap to unresolved V genes and leave the rest unexplained. That table gives V, J and clone size, and the DNA gave D and trimming. This sample holds over 250,000 clones; approximately 88% were observed only once. Roughly 2.1% of the sample is in the top ten clones.

From V the trimming removes 3 bases and from J it removes 9 bases, while the gene matches leave 9 bases of the junction unaccounted for. The germline V gene encodes CDR1 SEHNR and CDR2 FQNEAQ (reference sequence). The CDR3, cysteine through phenylalanine, is 15 amino acids long. Kept here is only the CDR3 DNA, which spans 45 bases and is read in frame from base 1. Whole blood was collected in K2EDTA tubes by collaborating institutions according to the institutions' own protocols. Collaborator samples were shipped for TCRbeta analysis as frozen whole blood, isolated PBMCs, or DNA extracted from either sample type. These data belong to a study of blood T cell repertoires in COVID-19 (dated by TCRdb to the early 2020s). About the study as a whole: Samples from collaborators originated in the United States, Italy and Spain and spanned both the acute and convalescent phases of COVID-19. The material from the prospective study consisted of cDNA or gDNA derived from T cells, B-cell-depleted T cells, or PBMCs. Subjects who had been exposed to COVID-19, were actively infected with it, or had recovered from it provided the deeply sampled blood TCRbeta repertoires that made up the dataset. A freely available public database, intended as a resource for researchers studying the immune response to SARS-CoV-2, is where the repertoires were released. The samples were drawn from two sources: the first 160 participants of the ongoing ImmuneRACE study, and 1,254 subjects contributed by 6 global collaborators. Nearly every sample came with metadata listing a de-identified subject ID, COVID-19 status, age in years and sex. Where HLA class I and class II types were available, the types were taken from metadata supplied by the sample provider, not from assay-based typing. Overall study outcomes, separate from this receptor: How much clinical and demographic metadata was included differed by source and by participant, and the metadata was provided uncurated.

The sequenced sample was peripheral blood. The source of this sequence is a middle-aged man with acute or convalescent COVID-19. The sequence joins TRBV7-9 to TRBJ2-1; TRBD1 agrees with 9 junctional bases. CDR3 protein: CASSFYGTGSFEQFF. The sequenced DNA: TGTGCCAGCAGCTTTTACGGGACAGGGTCATTTGAGCAGTTCTTC. Joined to the reference TRBV7-9 and TRBJ2-1 proteins, this CDR3 gives the full variable domain: DTGVSQNPRHKITKRGQNVTFRCDPISEHNRLYWYRQTLGQGPEFLTYFQNEAQLEKSRLLSDRFSAERPKGSFSTLEIQRTEQGDSAMYLCASSFYGTGSFEQFFGPGTRLTVL.